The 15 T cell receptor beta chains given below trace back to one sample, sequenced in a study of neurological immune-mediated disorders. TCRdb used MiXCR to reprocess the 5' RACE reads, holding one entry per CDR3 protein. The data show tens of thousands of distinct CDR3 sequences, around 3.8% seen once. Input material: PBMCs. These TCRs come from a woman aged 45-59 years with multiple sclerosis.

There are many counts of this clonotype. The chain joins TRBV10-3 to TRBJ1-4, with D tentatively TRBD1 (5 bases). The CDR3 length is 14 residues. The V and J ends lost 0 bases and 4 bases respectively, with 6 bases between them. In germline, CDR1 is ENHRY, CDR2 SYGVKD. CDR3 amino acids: CAISESQGNEKLFF. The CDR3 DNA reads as TGTGCCATCAGTGAGTCGCAGGGTAATGAAAAACTGTTTTTT.

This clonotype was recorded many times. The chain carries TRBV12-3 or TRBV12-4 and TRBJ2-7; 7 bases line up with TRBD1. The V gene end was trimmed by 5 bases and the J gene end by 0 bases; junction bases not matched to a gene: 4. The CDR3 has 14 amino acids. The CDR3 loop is CASSTGQPSYEQYF. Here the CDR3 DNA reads TGTGCCAGCAGTACGGGACAGCCCTCCTACGAGCAGTACTTC.

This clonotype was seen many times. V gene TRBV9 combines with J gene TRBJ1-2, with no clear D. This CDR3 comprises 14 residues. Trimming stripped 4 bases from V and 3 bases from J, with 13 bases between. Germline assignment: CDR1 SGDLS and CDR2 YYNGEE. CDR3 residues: CASSPSGGDYGYTF. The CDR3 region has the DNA TGTGCCAGCAGCCCCAGCGGTGGGGACTATGGCTACACCTTC.

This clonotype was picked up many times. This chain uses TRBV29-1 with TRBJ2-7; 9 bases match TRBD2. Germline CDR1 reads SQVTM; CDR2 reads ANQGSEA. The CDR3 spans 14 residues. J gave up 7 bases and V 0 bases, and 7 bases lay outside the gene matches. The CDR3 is CSVEEREGLWEQYF. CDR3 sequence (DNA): TGCAGCGTTGAAGAGCGGGAGGGCCTGTGGGAGCAGTACTTC.

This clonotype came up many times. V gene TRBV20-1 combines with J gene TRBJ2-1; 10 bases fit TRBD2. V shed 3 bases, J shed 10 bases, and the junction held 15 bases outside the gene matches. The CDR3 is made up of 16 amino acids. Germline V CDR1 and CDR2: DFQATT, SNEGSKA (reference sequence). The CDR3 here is CSASGVAGGPSREQFF. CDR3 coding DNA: TGCAGTGCTAGTGGTGTAGCGGGAGGCCCAAGTCGGGAGCAGTTCTTC.

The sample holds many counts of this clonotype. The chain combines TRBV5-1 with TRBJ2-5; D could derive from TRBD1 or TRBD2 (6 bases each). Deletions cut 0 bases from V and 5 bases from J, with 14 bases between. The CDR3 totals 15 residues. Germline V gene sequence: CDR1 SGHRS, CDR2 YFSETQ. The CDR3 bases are TGCGCCAGCAGCTTGGTGGCTCGGGGGCGGGAGACCCAGTACTTC. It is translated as CASSLVARGRETQYF.

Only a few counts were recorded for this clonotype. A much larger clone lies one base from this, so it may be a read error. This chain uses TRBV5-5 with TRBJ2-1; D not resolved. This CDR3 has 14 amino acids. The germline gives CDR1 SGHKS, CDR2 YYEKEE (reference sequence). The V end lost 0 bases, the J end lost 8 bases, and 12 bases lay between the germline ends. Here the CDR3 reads CASSLGNLGDEQFF. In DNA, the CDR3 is TGTGCCAGCAGCTTGGGTAACCTAGGCGATGAGCAGTTCTTC.

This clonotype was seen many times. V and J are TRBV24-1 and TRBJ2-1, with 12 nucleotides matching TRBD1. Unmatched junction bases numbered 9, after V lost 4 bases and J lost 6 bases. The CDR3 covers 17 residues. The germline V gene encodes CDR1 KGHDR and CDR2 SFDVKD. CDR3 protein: CATSDRTPGQGANEQFF. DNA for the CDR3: TGTGCCACCAGTGACCGAACTCCGGGACAGGGGGCCAATGAGCAGTTCTTC.

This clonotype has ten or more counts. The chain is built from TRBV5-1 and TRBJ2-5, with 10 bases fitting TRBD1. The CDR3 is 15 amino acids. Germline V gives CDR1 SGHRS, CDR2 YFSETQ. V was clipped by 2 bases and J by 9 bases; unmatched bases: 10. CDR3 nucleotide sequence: TGCGCCAGCAGCTTCGGGACAGGGGACTCTAAGGCCCAGTACTTC. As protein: CASSFGTGDSKAQYF.

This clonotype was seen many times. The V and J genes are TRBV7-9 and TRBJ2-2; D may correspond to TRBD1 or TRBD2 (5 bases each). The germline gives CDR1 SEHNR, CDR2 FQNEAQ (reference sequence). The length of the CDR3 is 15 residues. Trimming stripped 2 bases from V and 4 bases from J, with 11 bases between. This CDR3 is CASSLYRDATGELFF. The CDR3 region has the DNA TGTGCCAGCAGCTTATACCGGGACGCCACCGGGGAGCTGTTTTTT.

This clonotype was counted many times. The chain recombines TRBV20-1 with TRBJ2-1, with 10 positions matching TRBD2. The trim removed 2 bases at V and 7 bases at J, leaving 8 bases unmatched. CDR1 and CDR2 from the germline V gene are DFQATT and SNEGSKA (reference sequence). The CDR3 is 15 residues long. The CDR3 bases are TGCAGTGCTAGAACGGCTAGCGGGAGTGTGAATGAGCAGTTCTTC. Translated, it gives CSARTASGSVNEQFF.

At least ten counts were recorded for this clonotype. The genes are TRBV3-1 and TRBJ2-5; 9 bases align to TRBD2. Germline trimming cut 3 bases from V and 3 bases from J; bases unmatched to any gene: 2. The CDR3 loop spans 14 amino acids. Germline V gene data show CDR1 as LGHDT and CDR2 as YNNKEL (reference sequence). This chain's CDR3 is CASSHVAGEETQYF. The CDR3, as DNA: TGTGCCAGCAGCCACGTAGCGGGGGAAGAGACCCAGTACTTC.

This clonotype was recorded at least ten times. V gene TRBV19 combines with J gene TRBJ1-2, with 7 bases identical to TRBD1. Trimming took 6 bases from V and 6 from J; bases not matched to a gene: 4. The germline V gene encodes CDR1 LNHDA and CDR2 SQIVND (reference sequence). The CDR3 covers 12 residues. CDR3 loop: CASSQGENGYTF. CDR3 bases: TGTGCCAGTAGCCAGGGGGAAAATGGCTACACCTTC.

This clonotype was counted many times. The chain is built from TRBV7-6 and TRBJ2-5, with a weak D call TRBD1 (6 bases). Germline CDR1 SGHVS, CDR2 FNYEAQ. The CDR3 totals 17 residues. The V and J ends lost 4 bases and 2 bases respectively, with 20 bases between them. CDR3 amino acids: CASSSGLAGAYQETQYF. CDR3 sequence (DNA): TGTGCCAGCAGCTCAGGGTTGGCAGGGGCCTATCAAGAGACCCAGTACTTC.

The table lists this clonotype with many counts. The CDR3 loop is CASSLGLLSGTQYF. In nucleotides, the CDR3 is TGCGCCAGCAGCTTGGGACTTCTCTCCGGTACGCAGTATTTT. The genes are TRBV5-1 and TRBJ2-3; D is unresolved. Trimming pared 0 bases from V and 8 bases from J, leaving 13 bases between. CDR1 is SGHRS and CDR2 is YFSETQ in the germline V gene. The CDR3 is made up of 14 amino acids.